This T cell receptor (beta chain) was sequenced for a study of T cells in narcolepsy. Whole-study context: Patients with NT1 or NT2 and healthy control donors were enrolled.

CDR1 SGHNT and CDR2 YYREEE come from the germline V gene (reference sequence). Germline trimming cut 0 bases from V and 10 bases from J; bases unmatched to any gene: 1. The CDR3 extends over 12 amino acids. As for this clone: The antigen is not known.

The study's findings and limits: Same-patient CSF and blood CD4+ T cell clonotypes included HCRT-specific and TRIB2-specific autoreactive ones. Blood of same and different patients, but not healthy controls, reportedly held recurring autoreactive clonotypes.

Only in-frame clones appear in the TCRdb table, and some are missing; sequencing was by immunoSEQ multiplex PCR. The top ten hold over 1% of the sample, which has roughly 34,000 clones, under 90% seen once. The sample taken for sequencing was CD45RA- memory CD4+ T cells from PBMCs. The chain recombines TRBV5-4 with TRBJ2-1, with 7 nucleotides matching TRBD2. The receptor was isolated from a human donor with narcolepsy. This CDR3 reads CASSLGTREQFF. CDR3 sequence (DNA): TGTGCCAGCAGCTTGGGGACTAGAGAGCAGTTCTTC.